The 3 T cell receptor beta chains in this list originate from one sample, sequenced in a study of blood T cell repertoires in COVID-19. Using immunoSEQ multiplex PCR, the repertoire was profiled, and TCRdb retains in-frame clones only, with some absent. Found here are 150,000 to 200,000 clones, approximately 91% of them singletons; the top ten hold about 7%. The sequenced sample was peripheral blood. Source of these receptors: a man between 35 and 55 years old with acute or convalescent COVID-19.

CDR3 DNA: TGTGCCAGCACCTATGGCGGGTCCTACTATGGCTACACCTTC. Protein product: CASTYGGSYYGYTF. The chain is built from TRBV28 and TRBJ1-2; D uncertain. V was shortened by 7 bases and J by 3 bases, with 15 bases between the two germline ends. CDR1 and CDR2 (germline): MDHEN, SYDVKM. The CDR3 is 14 amino acids.

This clone has a handful of counts. The gene calls are TRBV7-9 and TRBJ1-2; TRBD1 is a possible D gene (6 bases). This CDR3 is 16 amino acids long. Germline loops: CDR1 SEHNR, CDR2 FQNEAQ (reference sequence). V was pared by 5 bases and J by 0 bases, with 16 bases between. CDR3 amino acids: CASSPNTGHTNYGYTF. The CDR3 DNA reads TGTGCCAGCAGCCCCAACACGGGACACACTAACTATGGCTACACCTTC.

The chain uses TRBV29-1 and TRBJ2-2; 7 bases align to TRBD1. The J segment lost 2 bases and the V segment lost 4 bases, leaving 4 bases of the junction unmatched. This CDR3 has 14 residues. CDR1 SQVTM and CDR2 ANQGSEA come from the germline V gene. This chain's CDR3 is CSVVGTVNTGELFF. The CDR3 nucleotides are TGCAGCGTTGTAGGGACAGTAAACACCGGGGAGCTGTTTTTT.